The source of this T cell receptor (beta chain) is a study of T cell clonality in common variable immunodeficiency. Relative to its sample, this clone is medium-sized (0.01 to 0.1%). The read terminates 3 residues before the CDR3 end, so the remaining end is supplied by the germline J gene. Both groups were predominantly of Caucasian heritage. V lost 4 bases and J lost 0, with 7 bases in between. CDR1 is MNHNS and CDR2 is SASEGT in the germline V gene. The CDR3 consists of 15 residues. TCRdb's copy holds only in-frame clones and misses some; the assay was immunoSEQ multiplex PCR. Altogether 50,000 to 60,000 clones were found in the sample, and no singletons occur.

This clonotype originated in a person aged 18-69 years in good health. The gene calls are TRBV6-1 and TRBJ2-6, with a tentative D call TRBD1 (6 bases). The sample consisted of peripheral blood mononuclear cells. CDR3 sequence reads: CASSGDNSGANVLTF. The sequenced part of the CDR3 DNA is TGTGCCAGCAGTGGGGACAACTCTGGGGCCAACGTC.